What follows is one T cell receptor (beta chain) and its context. The data were obtained in a study of OX40 agonist ivuxolimab in advanced cancers. Trimming pared 3 bases from V and 1 base from J, leaving 19 bases between. CDR3 length: 18 residues. CDR1 and CDR2 (germline): MDHEN, SYDVKM. TCRdb's table, derived via immunoSEQ multiplex PCR, lists solely in-frame clones and lacks some. This sample has around 70,000 clones; about nine tenths occur once, and the top ten carry approximately 2%. The receptor comes from an adult with an advanced solid tumor such as melanoma, head and neck, liver or kidney cancer. Sequencing used CD4+ or CD8+ T cells sorted from blood, obtained in a trial of the OX40 agonist ivuxolimab. This chain joins TRBV28 and TRBJ2-4, with a possible D match to TRBD2 (7 bases). In nucleotides, the CDR3 is TGTGCCAGCAGTTTTGGCGGGGGCAAATTTCCCGCCAAAAACATTCAGTACTTC. Protein: CASSFGGGKFPAKNIQYF.